The sequence of this T cell receptor (beta chain) was determined in a study of shared clonotypes between healthy human individuals. Study details: CD4 naive cells filled three plates per donor, CD4 memory three, CD8 naive two and CD8 memory one.

From germline, CDR1 is MGHRA and CDR2 YSYEKL. V lost 2 bases and J lost 3; bases outside the gene matches: 12. The CDR3 is 17 amino acids. General observations from the study: The four-donor shared clonotypes exceeded non-shared clonotypes in generation probability, with non-shared ones scoring lower. Clonotypes that were shared across four donors made up around 5% of naive CD4 clonotypes.

In this sample, this clone turned up a few times. No antigen is known for it. Original handling: Filtering differed since immunoSEQ provided only junctions, with no quality scores. Method: immunoSEQ multiplex PCR; TCRdb's copy keeps in-frame clones and lacks some. Clone size and V and J calls were adopted from that table, with D and trimming inferred from the DNA. The sample includes almost 750,000 clones, approximately 72% of them seen just once. The sample comprised memory CD4+ T cells sorted from blood. The subset is: CD45RA-negative fraction. This TCR was sampled from a young woman in good health. V is TRBV4-1 and J is TRBJ2-5; 7 bases line up with TRBD1. The CDR3 loop is CASSQSPLLDREETQYF. The CDR3 region has the DNA TGCGCCAGCAGCCAATCCCCCCTTCTAGACAGGGAAGAGACCCAGTACTTC.